The entry below describes one T cell receptor (beta chain). The antigen it recognizes is unknown. No base qualities exist here, and no much larger clone lies one base off it. The donors were healthy, HIV-negative adults with no recently reported acute infections or vaccinations. Every donor was a Caucasian adult residing in Nashville, Tennessee, USA. For unsorted samples, tens of millions of PBMCs were counted, and genomic DNA was extracted using the QIAamp DNA Blood Mini kit. Blood was obtained by leukapheresis, after which PBMCs were separated by Ficoll-Histopaque density gradient centrifugation and cryopreserved in liquid nitrogen vapor phase. Using the deep immunoSEQ assay, TCR CDR3 regions were amplified from genomic DNA by multiplex PCR. Extracted genomic DNA from each cell subset was spread evenly across all wells of several immunoSEQ 96-well plates, with each plate serving as a replicate. For unsorted PBMC, approximately 290 ng genomic DNA, equal to 25,000 to 35,000 T cell genomes, was loaded into each replicate PCR. Unsorted PBMC genomic DNA was sequenced across ten immunoSEQ deep assay plates. The purified libraries were quantified using a Qubit 3.0 fluorometer, sized with a Bioanalyzer 2100, and then quantified again using the KAPA Library Quantification kit. Every immunoSEQ 96-well plate was sequenced on a separate single-read 150-cycle Illumina NextSeq 550 flow cell. Processing in the source paper ran as follows. The immunoSEQ output contained only junctional sequences without quality scores, so filtering could not match that applied to full-length reads. Sequences were annotated with PyIR, a Python wrapper for IgBLAST v1.9, using IMGT germline references to assign V/J genes and CDR3. Reads were removed for weak V/J assignments (E-value above 1e-6), missing CDR3, stop codons, out-of-frame junctions, or ambiguous translated residues. V3J clonotypes were defined as sequences sharing the same inferred V gene, J gene, and CDR3 amino acid sequence. Percentage overlap between repertoires was computed as shared unique clonotypes divided by the size of the smaller repertoire. Repertoire richness was assessed with RTK rarefaction, the Chao1 estimator, and Recon v2.1 estimates of unobserved clonotypes. Imported from immuneACCESS, the table was reduced by TCRdb to in-frame sequences with V and J called. These copies leave out some clones; in studies compared against another copy, an unresolved V gene accounts for under half, and the cause of the remainder is not known. V, J and clone size reflect that table, while D and trimming were determined from the DNA. For this sample the table gives about 500,000 clones, of which roughly 80% were detected only once. The ten top clones hold around 12% of the sample.

The CDR3 starts with the cysteine, ends with the phenylalanine, and has 14 residues. The CDR3 DNA has 42 bases and is translated from base 1. The junction shows trimming of 0 bases on V and 5 bases on J, and the gene matches do not reach 3 bases of it. For CDR1 and CDR2, the germline V gene lists SGHRS and YFSETQ. This sample is part of a study of shared clonotypes between healthy human individuals (dated by TCRdb to about 2020). About the study as a whole: A few men and two women, aged 18 to 49 years, made up the cohort. To estimate repertoire size and how much clonotypes are shared between individuals, the study performed deep sequencing of blood TCR repertoires from a handful of healthy adults. Libraries were prepared and TCR repertoires were sequenced by different laboratories using diverse techniques, in order to increase sequencing depth and limit assay-specific biases. Per donor, leukapheresis produced somewhere between about 0.9 and 10 billion PBMCs.

Results the study describes overall, beyond this receptor: Pairwise subsampling indicated that sequencing depth was expected to affect the degree of clonotype sharing among donors. Sampling was limited to blood, and TCR repertoires in tissue likely differ from TCR repertoires in blood. Because the study included only a small number of donors, the genetic and exposure-history diversity represented was limited.

The V and J genes are TRBV5-1 and TRBJ2-5, and 8 bases in between align with TRBD1. This receptor was obtained from a woman aged 35 to 49 in good health. Some clones in this sample may be carry-over from other donors' samples. The sample comprised PBMCs. This receptor carries the CDR3 CASSLAQGEETQYF. The sequence in DNA is TGCGCCAGCAGCTTGGCACAGGGGGAGGAGACCCAGTACTTC.